This TCR beta chain is drawn from a study of shared clonotypes between healthy human individuals. The repertoire was sequenced with immunoSEQ multiplex PCR; TCRdb's copy has only in-frame clones and lacks some. Of some 1 million clones in the sample, 70% to 80% were seen once. This clone was recorded a few times. The CDR3 is made up of 14 amino acids. Germline loops: CDR1 GTSNPN, CDR2 SVGIG (reference sequence). The V segment lost 5 bases and the J segment 4 bases; nucleotides outside the gene matches: 6. The chain couples TRBV30 to TRBJ2-2; 8 bases map to TRBD2. The sequence was collected from a man aged 18 to 35 in good health. The specimen was memory CD4+ T cells sorted from blood. Sample subset: CD45RA-negative fraction. CDR3 sequence reads: CAWGTRGFTGELFF. The CDR3 nucleotides read TGTGCCTGGGGGACTAGGGGATTCACCGGGGAGCTGTTTTTT.